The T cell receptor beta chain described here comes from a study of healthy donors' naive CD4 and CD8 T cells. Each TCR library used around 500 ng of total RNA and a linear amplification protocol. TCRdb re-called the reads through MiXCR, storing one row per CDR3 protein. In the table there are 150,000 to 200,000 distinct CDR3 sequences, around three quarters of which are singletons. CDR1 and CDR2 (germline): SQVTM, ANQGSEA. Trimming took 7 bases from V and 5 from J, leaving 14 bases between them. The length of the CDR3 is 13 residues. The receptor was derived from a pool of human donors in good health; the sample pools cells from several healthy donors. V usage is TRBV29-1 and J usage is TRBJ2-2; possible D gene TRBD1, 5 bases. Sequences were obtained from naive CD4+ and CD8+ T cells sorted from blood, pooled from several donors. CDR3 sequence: CSADLRVTGELFF. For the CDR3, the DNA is TGCAGCGCGGACCTCAGGGTAACCGGGGAGCTGTTTTTT.